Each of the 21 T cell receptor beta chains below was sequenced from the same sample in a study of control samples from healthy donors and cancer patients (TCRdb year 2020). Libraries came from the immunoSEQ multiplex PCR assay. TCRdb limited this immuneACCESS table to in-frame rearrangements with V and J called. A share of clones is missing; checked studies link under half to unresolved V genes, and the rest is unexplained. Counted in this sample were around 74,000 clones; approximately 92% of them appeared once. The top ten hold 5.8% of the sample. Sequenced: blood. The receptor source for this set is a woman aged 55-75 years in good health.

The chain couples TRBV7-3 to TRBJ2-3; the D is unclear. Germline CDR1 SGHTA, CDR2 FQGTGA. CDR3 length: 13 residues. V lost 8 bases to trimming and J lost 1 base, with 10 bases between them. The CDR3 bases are TGTGCCAGCGCCCGTGGGGGCACAGATACGCAGTATTTT. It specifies CASARGGTDTQYF.

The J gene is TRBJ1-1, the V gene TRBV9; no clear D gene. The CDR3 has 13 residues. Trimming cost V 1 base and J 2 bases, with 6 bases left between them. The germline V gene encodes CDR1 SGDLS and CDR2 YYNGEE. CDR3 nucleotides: TGTGCCAGCAGCGTAATTCCCAACACTGAAGCTTTCTTT. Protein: CASSVIPNTEAFF. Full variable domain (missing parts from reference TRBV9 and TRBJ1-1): DSGVTQTPKHLITATGQRVTLRCSPRSGDLSVYWYQQSLDQGLQFLIQYYNGEERAKGNILERFSAQQFPDLHSELNLSSLELGDSALYFCASSVIPNTEAFFGQGTRLTVV.

Written as DNA, the CDR3 is TGTGCCAGCGTCCCCTCGGCGGATAGCACAGATACGCAGTATTTT. Protein product: CASVPSADSTDTQYF. This sequence joins TRBV28 and TRBJ2-3; D ambiguous. Trimming pared 8 bases from V and 0 bases from J, leaving 15 bases between. The CDR3 loop spans 15 amino acids. From germline, CDR1 is MDHEN and CDR2 SYDVKM.

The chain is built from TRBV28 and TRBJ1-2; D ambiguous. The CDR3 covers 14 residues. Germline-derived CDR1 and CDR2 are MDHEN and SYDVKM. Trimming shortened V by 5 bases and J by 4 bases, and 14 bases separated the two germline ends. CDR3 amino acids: CASSDLRSSYGYTF. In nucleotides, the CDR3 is TGTGCCAGCAGTGATCTACGGTCGAGCTATGGCTACACCTTC.

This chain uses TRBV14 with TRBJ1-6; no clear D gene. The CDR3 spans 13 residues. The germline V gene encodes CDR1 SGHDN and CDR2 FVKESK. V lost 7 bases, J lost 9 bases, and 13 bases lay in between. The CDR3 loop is CASKDLGSSPLHF. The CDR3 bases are TGTGCCAGCAAGGACCTAGGGTCTTCACCCCTCCACTTT.

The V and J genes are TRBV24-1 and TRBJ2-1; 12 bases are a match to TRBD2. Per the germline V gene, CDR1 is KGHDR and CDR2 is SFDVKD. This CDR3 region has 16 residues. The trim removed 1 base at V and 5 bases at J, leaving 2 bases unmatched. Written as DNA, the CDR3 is TGTGCCACCAGTGATTTTGGGACTAGCGGGCACAATGAGCAGTTCTTC. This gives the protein CATSDFGTSGHNEQFF.

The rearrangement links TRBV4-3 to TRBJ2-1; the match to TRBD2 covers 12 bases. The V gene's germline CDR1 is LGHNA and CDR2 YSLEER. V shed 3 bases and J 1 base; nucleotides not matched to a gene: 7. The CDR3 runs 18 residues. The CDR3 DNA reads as TGCGCCAGCAGCCAGGGGACTAGCGGGTGGGGGTCCTACAATGAGCAGTTCTTC. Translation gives CASSQGTSGWGSYNEQFF.

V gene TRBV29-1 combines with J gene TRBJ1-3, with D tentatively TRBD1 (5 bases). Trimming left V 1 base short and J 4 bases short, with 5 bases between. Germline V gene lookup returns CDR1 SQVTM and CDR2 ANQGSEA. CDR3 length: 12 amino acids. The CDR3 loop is CSVEGGGNTIYF. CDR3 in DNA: TGCAGCGTTGAAGGGGGCGGAAACACCATATATTTT.

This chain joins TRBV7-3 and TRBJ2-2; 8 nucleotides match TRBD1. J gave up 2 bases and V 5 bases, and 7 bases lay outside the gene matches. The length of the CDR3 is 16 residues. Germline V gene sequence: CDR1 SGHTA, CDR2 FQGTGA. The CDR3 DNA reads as TGTGCCAGCAGCCGAATCGGGACAGGAAACACCGGGGAGCTGTTTTTT. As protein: CASSRIGTGNTGELFF.

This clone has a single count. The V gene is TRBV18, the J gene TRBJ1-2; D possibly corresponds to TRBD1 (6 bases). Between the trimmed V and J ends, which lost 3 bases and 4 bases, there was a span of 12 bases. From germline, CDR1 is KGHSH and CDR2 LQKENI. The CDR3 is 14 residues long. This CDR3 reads CASSPTGTVYGYTF. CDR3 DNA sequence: TGTGCCAGCTCACCCACAGGGACGGTCTATGGCTACACCTTC.

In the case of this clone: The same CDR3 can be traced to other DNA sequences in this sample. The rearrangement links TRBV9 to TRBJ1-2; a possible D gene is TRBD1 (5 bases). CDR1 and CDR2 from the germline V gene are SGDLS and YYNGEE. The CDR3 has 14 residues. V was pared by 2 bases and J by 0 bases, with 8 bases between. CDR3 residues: CASSVGTANYGYTF. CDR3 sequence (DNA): TGTGCCAGCAGCGTTGGGACGGCTAACTATGGCTACACCTTC.

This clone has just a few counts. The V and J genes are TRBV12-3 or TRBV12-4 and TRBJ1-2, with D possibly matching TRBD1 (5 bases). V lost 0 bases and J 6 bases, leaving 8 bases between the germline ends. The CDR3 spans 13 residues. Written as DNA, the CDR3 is TGTGCCAGCAGTTTAGCCAGGGCGGATGGCTACACCTTC. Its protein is CASSLARADGYTF.

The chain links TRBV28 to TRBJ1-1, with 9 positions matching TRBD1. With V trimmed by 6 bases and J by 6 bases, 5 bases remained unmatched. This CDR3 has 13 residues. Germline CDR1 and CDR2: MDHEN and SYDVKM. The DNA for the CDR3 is TGTGCCAGCAGCCGACAGGGGGTCGCTGAAGCTTTCTTT. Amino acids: CASSRQGVAEAFF.

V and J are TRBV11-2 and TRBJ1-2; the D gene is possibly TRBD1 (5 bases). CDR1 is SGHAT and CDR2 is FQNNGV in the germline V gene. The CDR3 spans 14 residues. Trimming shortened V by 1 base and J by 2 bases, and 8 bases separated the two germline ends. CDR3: CASSLAGLNYGYTF. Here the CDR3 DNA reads TGTGCCAGCAGCTTAGCAGGGCTCAACTATGGCTACACCTTC.

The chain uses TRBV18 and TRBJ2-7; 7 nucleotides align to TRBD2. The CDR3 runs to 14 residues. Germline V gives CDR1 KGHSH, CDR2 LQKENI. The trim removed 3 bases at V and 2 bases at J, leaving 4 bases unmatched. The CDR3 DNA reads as TGTGCCAGCTCACCGGGGGAGGGACCCTACGAGCAGTACTTC. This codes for CASSPGEGPYEQYF.

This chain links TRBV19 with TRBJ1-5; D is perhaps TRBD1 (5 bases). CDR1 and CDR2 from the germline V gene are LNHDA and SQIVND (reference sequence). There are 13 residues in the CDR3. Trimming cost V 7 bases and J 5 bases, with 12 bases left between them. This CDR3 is CASTGREDQPQHF. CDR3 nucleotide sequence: TGTGCCAGTACCGGCAGGGAGGATCAGCCCCAGCATTTT.

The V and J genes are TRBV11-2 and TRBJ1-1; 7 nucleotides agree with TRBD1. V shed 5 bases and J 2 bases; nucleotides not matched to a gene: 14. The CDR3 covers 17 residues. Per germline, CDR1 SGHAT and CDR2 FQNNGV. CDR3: CASSPQQSTGANTEAFF. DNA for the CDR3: TGTGCCAGCAGCCCACAACAAAGTACAGGGGCCAACACTGAAGCTTTCTTT.

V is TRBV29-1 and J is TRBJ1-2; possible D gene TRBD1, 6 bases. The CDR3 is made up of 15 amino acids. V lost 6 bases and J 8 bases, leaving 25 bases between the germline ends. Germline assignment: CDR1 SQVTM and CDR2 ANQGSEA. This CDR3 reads CSVQANRGSQGGYTF. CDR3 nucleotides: TGCAGCGTGCAGGCCAACCGTGGCAGTCAGGGGGGCTACACCTTC.

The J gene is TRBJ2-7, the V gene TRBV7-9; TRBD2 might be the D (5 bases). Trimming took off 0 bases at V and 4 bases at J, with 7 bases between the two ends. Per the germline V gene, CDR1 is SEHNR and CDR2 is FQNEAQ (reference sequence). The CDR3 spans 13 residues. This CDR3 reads CASSLAGVYEQYF. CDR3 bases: TGTGCCAGCAGCTTAGCGGGAGTTTACGAGCAGTACTTC.

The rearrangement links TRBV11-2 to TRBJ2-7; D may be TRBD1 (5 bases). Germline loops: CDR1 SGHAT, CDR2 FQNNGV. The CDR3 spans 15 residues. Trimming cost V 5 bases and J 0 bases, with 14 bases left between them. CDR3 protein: CASSPRVGFSYEQYF. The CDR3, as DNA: TGTGCCAGCAGCCCCAGGGTTGGGTTCTCCTACGAGCAGTACTTC.

Written as DNA, the CDR3 is TGTGCCAGCAGCAGGTGGACGCGGGGCTCCTACGAGCAGTACTTC. Amino acid sequence: CASSRWTRGSYEQYF. This chain links TRBV5-4 with TRBJ2-7, with D perhaps matching TRBD2 (6 bases). This CDR3 has 15 residues. Germline V gives CDR1 SGHNT, CDR2 YYREEE (reference sequence). V was clipped by 4 bases and J by 0 bases, with 14 bases between them.